This T cell receptor beta chain was recovered during a study of shared clonotypes between healthy human individuals. V lost 6 bases and J lost 0, with 11 bases in between. Per germline, CDR1 SQVTM and CDR2 ANQGSEA. The CDR3 totals 13 residues. Libraries were prepared by immunoSEQ multiplex PCR; TCRdb keeps only in-frame clonotypes and omits some of them. The data show about 1.1 million clones, approximately 80% seen once. About this clone itself: Other nucleotide sequences from this sample produce the same CDR3.

This TCR was recovered from a man younger than 35 in good health. Some clones in this sample may be carry-over from other donors' samples. The gene calls are TRBV29-1 and TRBJ1-1, with D unclear. Sequences were obtained from memory CD4+ T cells from PBMCs. Noted subset: CD45RA-negative fraction. The CDR3 DNA follows: TGCAGCGTCGTTTCGGGGTTGAACACTGAAGCTTTCTTT. Protein product: CSVVSGLNTEAFF.